Detailed here is one TCR beta chain. It has no known antigen specificity. Per-base quality was not reported, and no clone a single base away is much larger than it. These data are taken from a study of hypomethylating agent response in myelodysplastic syndrome (dated by TCRdb to the early 2020s). In the study overall: The hypomethylating agent given was azacitidine in 8 of 11 patients and decitabine in 3 of 11 patients. The most frequent mutation was TET2, found in 5 of 11 patients. About 5 patients did not respond, whereas roughly six responded with either complete response or hematologic improvement. Complete response or hematologic improvement counted as response, and patients meeting neither criterion were classed as non-responders. The cohort included several male and a couple of female myelodysplastic syndrome patients. Patients had a mean age of 72.2 +/- 6.3 years, and a diploid cytogenetic profile was the most common.

Library preparation was by the immunoSEQ multiplex PCR assay. Each sample was run at survey resolution as two replicates of around 200 ng apiece, for a total of 400 ng of DNA. Rearranged TCRB sequences in genomic DNA were detected with the hsTCRB kit, which uses multiplex PCR primers directed at V and J genes. In the first PCR, the CDR3 region was amplified for 25 to 35 cycles with the QIAGEN Multiplex PCR Kit. Sample barcodes and Illumina adapters were added to each replicate in an 8-cycle second PCR. Pooled libraries were quantified with a QuantStudio 6 and the KAPA library quantification kit. About 14 pM of pooled libraries went onto an Illumina MiSeq for sequencing, using single-end reads of 156 cycles plus an index read of 15 cycles. Per the source publication's procedure: VDJdb annotation flagged roughly 1.8% of 168,753 unique clonotypes as previously reported viral-epitope-specific. Raw reads were processed by the immunoSEQ Data Assistant and immunoSEQ Analyzer into normalized, annotated TCRB repertoires. Clonotypes were analyzed with the immunarch R package version 0.6.5 and BioAnalyzer. Every repertoire was downsampled to the clone count of the smallest repertoire before richness was estimated. Clonotypes were sorted into expanded, contracted or novel categories with Fisher's exact tests, where novel meant the clonotype had zero frequency before treatment. Significantly changed CDR3 beta sequences were clustered with GLIPH2 at simulation_depth=1000 and kmer_min_depth=3, and CDR3s shorter than five residues were left out. TCRdb carries this immuneACCESS record with in-frame sequences only. Its versions omit some clonotypes, under half of them owing to an unresolved V gene in the studies checked, with the rest unexplained. D and trimming were read from the DNA, whereas the V and J calls and clone size are those reported in that table. In this sample the table shows about 6,000 clones, approximately 80% of which occur a single time. The ten top clones hold 8% to 10% of the sample.

T-cell subsets were not sorted, and bulk bone marrow was analyzed instead. Bone marrow from more than nine myelodysplastic syndrome patients was immunosequenced for TCR beta CDR3 regions before and after hypomethylating agent therapy. For longitudinal repertoire tracking, every patient provided one baseline bone marrow and two to three bone marrows collected at different post-treatment timepoints. Genomic DNA was isolated from whole bone marrow, and DNA quality was assessed with TapeStation, NanoDrop OneC and PicoGreen assays. Results and caveats for the whole study, not just this receptor: Only roughly twelve patients were analyzed, making the cohort small. Novel clonotypes emerged more often in responders, while non-responders showed more contracted clonotypes after treatment. The shared GLIPH2 clusters might recognize novel MDS antigens, but this possibility was not confirmed and requires experimental validation. After treatment with a hypomethylating agent, no significant changes in richness, rarefaction diversity or clonality were seen, whether all patients were considered together or each response group separately. The healthy control donors were not matched in age to the MDS patients, and this mismatch could have affected the comparison between MDS and healthy donors.

The TCR comes from a human donor with myelodysplastic syndrome. Sequencing was performed on bone marrow, taken before or after starting hypomethylating agent treatment for myelodysplastic syndrome (not recorded which).

The nucleotide sequence is given as TGCGCCAGCAGCTTGGCCCGCCACAGCGACTCTCAGGGCTACACCTTC. Translated, this is CASSLARHSDSQGYTF. The V gene is TRBV5-1 and the J gene is TRBJ1-2; no confident D gene assignment can be made. Spanning cysteine to phenylalanine, the CDR3 consists of 16 amino acids. Only the CDR3 DNA is retained, 48 bases long and in frame from the first base. CDR1 is given as SGHRS and CDR2 as YFSETQ, both from the germline V gene. The junction shows trimming of 0 bases on V and 8 bases on J, plus 20 bases between the germline ends.